The clone carrying this T cell receptor beta chain was seen many times. The CDR3 is made up of 14 amino acids. CDR1 and CDR2 from the germline V gene are SQVTM and ANQGSEA. Trimming left V 8 bases short and J 1 base short, with 16 bases between. The data originate from a study of early T cells in non-severe SARS-CoV-2 infection. Overall study: Bulk RNA isolated from unsorted whole blood underwent sequencing; chains were not paired.

Unique molecular identifiers (one per individual cDNA molecule) were attached. In TCRdb, the 5' RACE reads were re-called with MiXCR into one record per CDR3 protein. This sample has tens of thousands of distinct CDR3 sequences, with roughly 4.5% found just once. The chain is built from TRBV29-1 and TRBJ2-3, with D perhaps matching TRBD1 or TRBD2 (5 bases each). This receptor was taken from an adult who was a healthcare worker with PCR-confirmed SARS-CoV-2 infection or an uninfected control (not recorded which). The specimen was whole blood. The CDR3 DNA reads as TGCAGCACGAGGGACCTCCTGGGCACAGATACGCAGTATTTT. Amino acid sequence: CSTRDLLGTDTQYF.